What follows is one TCR beta chain and its context. Its antigen is as yet unknown. One entry per CDR3 protein, called by TCRdb with MiXCR from the 5' RACE reads. The sample carries hundreds of thousands of distinct CDR3 sequences, 15% to 20% recorded once. This sample is part of a study of T-cell memory formation after mild COVID-19. General study results and limits: Contracting CD4+ clones were located mainly in CM and EM, and CD8+ clones in EMRA.

V was clipped by 6 bases and J by 0 bases; unmatched bases: 4. Germline CDR1 is DFQATT and CDR2 is SNEGSKA (reference sequence). This CDR3 has 14 residues. Sequencing used PBMCs or a T cell subset sorted from them (not recorded which). This receptor was taken from a man between 18 and 35 years old who had mild COVID-19 (a few samples of this study predate the infection). Cell type and time point are not known. The J gene is TRBJ2-2, the V gene TRBV20-1, with TRBD2 matching 7 bases. CDR3 in DNA: TGCAGTGCCAGGGACTACTCGAACACCGGGGAGCTGTTTTTT. It encodes CSARDYSNTGELFF.